Presented here are 5 T cell receptor beta chains from one specimen sequenced in a study of T cells after yellow fever vaccination. Each CDR3 protein gets one entry after TCRdb re-called the 5' RACE reads with MiXCR. The data hold around 590,000 distinct CDR3 sequences, with more than 9% observed a single time. The source was PBMCs, collected on the day of the yellow fever booster vaccination. Receptors were obtained from a man aged 25-45 years who received the YFV17D yellow fever vaccine.

This clonotype was counted only a few times. This chain links TRBV7-2 with TRBJ2-7; D possibly matches TRBD1 or TRBD2 (7 bases each). Trimming left V 7 bases short and J 4 bases short, with 20 bases between. CDR1 and CDR2 (germline): SGHTA, FQGNSA. The CDR3 runs to 15 residues. The CDR3 bases are TGTGCCAGCACGAATCAGGGGGAGGGCTGGTACGAGCAGTACTTC. It yields the protein CASTNQGEGWYEQYF.

The chain has TRBV19 and TRBJ1-2; 7 bases are a match to TRBD1. Trimming took 7 bases from V and 2 from J; bases not matched to a gene: 4. The CDR3 has 13 residues. Germline lookup yields CDR1 LNHDA and CDR2 SQIVND (reference sequence). The CDR3 bases are TGTGCCAGTATCGACAGGGCGAACTATGGCTACACCTTC. Amino acids: CASIDRANYGYTF.

In its sample, this clonotype was seen a few times. The rearrangement uses TRBV30 and TRBJ1-2; TRBD1 is a possible D gene (5 bases). V was trimmed by 8 bases and J by 2 bases, leaving 21 bases between them. The CDR3 consists of 15 residues. CDR1 GTSNPN and CDR2 SVGIG come from the germline V gene (reference sequence). The CDR3 region is CARDLRGGNNYGYTF. The CDR3, as DNA: TGTGCCCGGGATTTACGGGGCGGGAACAACTATGGCTACACCTTC.

This clonotype was recorded at least ten times. Its ends do not fully match the called genes, so a read error is possible. CDR3 loop: CASSLAGAGYNEQFF. The CDR3 coding sequence is TGTGCCAGCAGTCTAGCGGGAGCGGGTTACAATGAGCAGTTCTTC. The chain is built from TRBV5-1 and TRBJ2-1, with 10 bases lining up with TRBD2. Per the germline V gene, CDR1 is SGHRS and CDR2 is YFSETQ. The CDR3 has 15 residues.

The chain uses TRBV29-1 and TRBJ2-7; D is perhaps TRBD1 (5 bases). The CDR3 contains 13 residues. Trimming left V 2 bases short and J 0 bases short, with 8 bases between. Germline V lookup: CDR1 SQVTM, CDR2 ANQGSEA. The CDR3 sequence: CSVESTDSYEQYF. The DNA of the CDR3 is TGCAGCGTTGAATCGACAGACTCCTACGAGCAGTACTTC.